This TCR beta chain derives from a study of cytomegalovirus exposure and HLA in healthy donors. Germline V gives CDR1 LNHDA, CDR2 SQIVND (reference sequence). With 6 bases clipped from V and 4 bases from J, the junction kept 11 bases outside the gene matches. The CDR3 has 15 amino acids. In the PCR, 60 Vbeta and 13 Jbeta primers were used. Sequencing was performed with immunoSEQ multiplex PCR; in TCRdb, only in-frame clones are kept and a portion is missing. The table shows roughly 67,000 clones, with about 82% occurring only once. The sequence derives from a woman in her 30s in good health and CMV-seronegative. The rearrangement uses TRBV19 and TRBJ2-7; TRBD2 matches 8 bases. Sequenced sample: PBMCs. CDR3 loop: CASSLQAGARYEQYF. The CDR3 nucleotides are TGTGCCAGTAGCCTCCAAGCGGGGGCCCGATACGAGCAGTACTTC. The whole variable domain, filled in from reference TRBV19 and TRBJ2-7, reads DGGITQSPKYLFRKEGQNVTLSCEQNLNHDAMYWYRQDPGQGLRLIYYSQIVNDFQKGDIAEGYSVSREKKESFPLTVTSAQKNPTAFYLCASSLQAGARYEQYFGPGTRLTVT.